The 27 T cell receptor beta chains reported below all come from one sample, sequenced in a study of control samples from healthy donors and cancer patients. Data came from immunoSEQ multiplex PCR; TCRdb stores just in-frame clones and leaves some out. Of approximately 110,000 clones listed, around nine tenths were seen once; the top ten hold approximately 15%. Sample: blood. Source of these receptors: a woman between 50 and 59 years old in good health.

This clone was seen a single time. This rearrangement joins TRBV4-1 to TRBJ2-3, with no clear D. The CDR3 sequence is 14 residues long. Trimming took 4 bases from V and 4 from J, leaving 12 bases between them. Germline assignment: CDR1 MGHRA and CDR2 YSYEKL. As DNA, the CDR3 is TGCGCCAGCAGCCCCCCATGGATCCCAGATACGCAGTATTTT. Protein: CASSPPWIPDTQYF.

In this sample, this clone turned up a few times. The chain uses TRBV7-2 and TRBJ2-7; D not certain. Trimming left V 2 bases short and J 6 bases short, with 20 bases between. The CDR3 contains 16 residues. Germline CDR1 and CDR2: SGHTA and FQGNSA. CDR3 protein: CASSLRDDRPAGEQYF. The CDR3, as DNA: TGTGCCAGCAGCTTAAGGGATGACCGCCCCGCCGGCGAGCAGTACTTC.

J is TRBJ2-2 and V is TRBV19; D is unclear. Germline V gives CDR1 LNHDA, CDR2 SQIVND (reference sequence). Trimming took off 6 bases at V and 6 bases at J, with 11 bases between the two ends. This CDR3 has 13 residues. The CDR3 is CASRGPVAGELFF. The CDR3 bases are TGTGCCAGTAGAGGCCCGGTGGCCGGGGAGCTGTTTTTT. Complete variable domain (other parts from reference TRBV19 and TRBJ2-2): DGGITQSPKYLFRKEGQNVTLSCEQNLNHDAMYWYRQDPGQGLRLIYYSQIVNDFQKGDIAEGYSVSREKKESFPLTVTSAQKNPTAFYLCASRGPVAGELFFGEGSRLTVL.

CDR3 nucleotide sequence: TGCGCCAGCAGCTTGACAGGGCCTGGCTACGAGCAGTACGTC. Its protein product is CASSLTGPGYEQYV. V usage is TRBV5-1 and J usage is TRBJ2-7, with a tentative D call TRBD1 (6 bases). Germline values: CDR1 SGHRS, CDR2 YFSETQ. The V gene lost 1 base and the J gene lost 3 bases, with 11 bases spanning the gap. CDR3 length: 14 amino acids.

The chain carries TRBV4-1 and TRBJ2-2; D may correspond to TRBD1 or TRBD2 (5 bases each). Between the trimmed V and J ends, which lost 4 bases and 0 bases, there was a span of 12 bases. There are 16 residues in the CDR3. Germline V gene data show CDR1 as MGHRA and CDR2 as YSYEKL. DNA of the CDR3: TGCGCCAGCAGCCCGGAGCCGGGGCCGAACACCGGGGAGCTGTTTTTT. Translation gives CASSPEPGPNTGELFF.

The J gene is TRBJ1-2, the V gene TRBV12-3 or TRBV12-4, with TRBD1 matching 7 bases. The CDR3 is 12 amino acids. The V segment lost 6 bases and the J segment 5 bases; nucleotides outside the gene matches: 3. CDR3 sequence: CASRGQSYGYTF. Written as DNA, the CDR3 is TGTGCCAGCAGGGGACAGTCATATGGCTACACCTTC.

This chain connects TRBV28 to TRBJ2-1, with 11 bases identical to TRBD2. After removal of 5 bases from V and 6 bases from J, the junction contained 6 bases not matched to a gene. Germline V gene lookup returns CDR1 MDHEN and CDR2 SYDVKM. The CDR3 covers 15 residues. This CDR3 reads CASSSGTSGANEQFF. Written as DNA, the CDR3 is TGTGCCAGCAGTAGCGGGACTAGCGGTGCCAATGAGCAGTTCTTC.

V and J are TRBV4-1 and TRBJ2-5; D may correspond to TRBD1 or TRBD2 (6 bases each). The CDR3 totals 15 residues. Trimming took off 4 bases at V and 5 bases at J, with 17 bases between the two ends. Germline-derived CDR1 and CDR2 are MGHRA and YSYEKL. This CDR3 reads CASSPSGGPAETQYF. The DNA of the CDR3 is TGCGCCAGCAGCCCCTCTGGGGGGCCAGCGGAGACCCAGTACTTC.

The chain employs TRBV7-8 and TRBJ2-2; 7 positions match TRBD2. This CDR3 is 16 amino acids long. Trimming removed 2 bases from V and 4 bases from J; junction bases left unmatched: 7. CDR1 SGHVS and CDR2 FQNEAQ come from the germline V gene. This CDR3 reads CASSLREGGGTGELFF. CDR3 coding DNA: TGTGCCAGCAGCTTAAGGGAGGGCGGGGGCACCGGGGAGCTGTTTTTT.

The V and J genes are TRBV29-1 and TRBJ1-1, with unresolved D. V lost 7 bases and J 0 bases, leaving 12 bases between the germline ends. CDR3 length: 13 residues. CDR1 SQVTM and CDR2 ANQGSEA come from the germline V gene. The CDR3 bases are TGCAGCGCCCCGACTGAGATGAACACTGAAGCTTTCTTT. Its protein is CSAPTEMNTEAFF.

The chain recombines TRBV6-5 with TRBJ1-5, with 9 bases lining up with TRBD1. CDR3 size: 15 residues. In germline, CDR1 is MNHEY, CDR2 SVGAGI. The ends lost 5 bases at V and 4 bases at J; junction bases unmatched: 6. The CDR3 region is CASSTSGTGNQPQHF. Written as DNA, the CDR3 is TGTGCCAGCAGTACTTCCGGGACAGGGAATCAGCCCCAGCATTTT.

The chain links TRBV29-1 to TRBJ2-7; D gene ambiguous. Germline-derived CDR1 and CDR2 are SQVTM and ANQGSEA. The V and J ends lost 4 bases and 4 bases respectively, with 8 bases between them. The length of the CDR3 is 11 residues. As DNA, the CDR3 is TGCAGCGTTGGATCCGAGTACGAGCAGTACGTC. Translation gives CSVGSEYEQYV.

This clone was observed once. This chain connects TRBV29-1 to TRBJ2-3; tentative D call: TRBD2 (5 bases). Germline V gene lookup returns CDR1 SQVTM and CDR2 ANQGSEA. The CDR3 contains 12 residues. Trimming cost V 0 bases and J 8 bases, with 9 bases left between them. The CDR3 DNA reads TGCAGCGTTGAAGAACCGGGAAGTACGCAGTATTTT. Translation: CSVEEPGSTQYF.

This clone was observed a few times. The chain joins TRBV7-8 to TRBJ2-4, with 7 nucleotides matching TRBD1. CDR3 length: 14 amino acids. The germline gives CDR1 SGHVS, CDR2 FQNEAQ. The J segment lost 4 bases and the V segment lost 4 bases, leaving 4 bases of the junction unmatched. CDR3: CASSSAQGKNIQYF. CDR3 nucleotides: TGTGCCAGCAGCTCGGCACAGGGGAAAAACATTCAGTACTTC.

V gene TRBV28 combines with J gene TRBJ1-6; 7 nucleotides match TRBD1. After removal of 4 bases from V and 14 bases from J, the junction contained 11 bases not matched to a gene. This CDR3 contains 14 residues. CDR1 and CDR2 (germline): MDHEN, SYDVKM. CDR3 region: CASSSNTGVWSLHF. The DNA of the CDR3 is TGTGCCAGCAGTTCAAATACAGGGGTTTGGTCCCTCCACTTT.

The genes are TRBV5-1 and TRBJ1-1; the D gene is possibly TRBD1 (6 bases). The V and J ends lost 4 bases and 1 base respectively, with 11 bases between them. CDR3 size: 14 residues. Germline CDR1 and CDR2: SGHRS and YFSETQ. Here the CDR3 DNA reads TGCGCCAGCAGCGATATGACAGGGAACACTGAAGCTTTCTTT. Encoded protein: CASSDMTGNTEAFF. Using reference TRBV5-1 and TRBJ1-1 for the parts outside the CDR3, the full variable domain is KAGVTQTPRYLIKTRGQQVTLSCSPISGHRSVSWYQQTPGQGLQFLFEYFSETQRNKGNFPGRFSGRQFSNSRSEMNVSTLELGDSALYLCASSDMTGNTEAFFGQGTRLTVV.

The CDR3 nucleotides read TGTGCCAGCAGCCGGACAGGGGGCAATGAAAAACTGTTTTTT. As protein: CASSRTGGNEKLFF. The chain links TRBV7-9 to TRBJ1-4, with TRBD1 identical over 11 bases. This CDR3 is 14 amino acids long. V shed 5 bases, J shed 5 bases, and the junction held 1 base outside the gene matches. Germline loops: CDR1 SEHNR, CDR2 FQNEAQ (reference sequence). The complete variable domain, with remaining parts taken from reference TRBV7-9 and TRBJ1-4, reads DTGVSQNPRHKITKRGQNVTFRCDPISEHNRLYWYRQTLGQGPEFLTYFQNEAQLEKSRLLSDRFSAERPKGSFSTLEIQRTEQGDSAMYLCASSRTGGNEKLFFGSGTQLSVL.

This clone was seen only a few times. The CDR3 DNA follows: TGTGCCAGCAGCTTAGAGGGTGGGCTTGAAGCTTTCTTT. Translation: CASSLEGGLEAFF. The chain recombines TRBV7-3 with TRBJ1-1, with unresolved D. Trimming cost V 2 bases and J 7 bases, with 11 bases left between them. The length of the CDR3 is 13 residues. In germline, CDR1 is SGHTA, CDR2 FQGTGA.

V gene TRBV7-3 combines with J gene TRBJ2-3; D remains ambiguous. The V gene's germline CDR1 is SGHTA and CDR2 FQGTGA. V gave up 1 base and J gave up 6 bases, with 8 bases separating them. CDR3 length: 13 amino acids. CDR3 DNA: TGTGCCAGCAGCTTAAACGGCGCGGATACGCAGTATTTT. Translation gives CASSLNGADTQYF.

The chain combines TRBV4-1 with TRBJ1-6; D is unclear. Trimming removed 0 bases from V and 6 bases from J, with 15 bases in between. The CDR3 is made up of 17 amino acids. CDR1 MGHRA and CDR2 YSYEKL come from the germline V gene. Written as DNA, the CDR3 is TGCGCCAGCAGCCAAGATCGTGGGGTTTGGGGTAATTCACCCCTCCACTTT. As protein: CASSQDRGVWGNSPLHF.

V usage is TRBV13 and J usage is TRBJ2-1; 16 positions agree with TRBD2. The CDR3 contains 23 residues. The junction had 18 bases not matched to a gene; V was cut back by 4 bases and J by 0 bases. CDR1 PRHDT and CDR2 FYEKMQ come from the germline V gene (reference sequence). In DNA form, the CDR3 reads TGTGCCAGCAGCTGTGTAGACAGGCCGGGACTAGCGGGAGGGTTTTGCTCCTACAATGAGCAGTTCTTC. Its protein product is CASSCVDRPGLAGGFCSYNEQFF.

The V call is TRBV2, the J call TRBJ2-7; the D gene is possibly TRBD2 (5 bases). CDR3 size: 13 residues. Germline CDR1 and CDR2: SNHLY and FYNNEI. Trimming shortened V by 5 bases and J by 1 base, and 9 bases separated the two germline ends. The CDR3 loop reads CASSLSVSYEQYV. As DNA, the CDR3 is TGTGCCAGCAGTCTTAGCGTTTCCTACGAGCAGTACGTC.

This chain links TRBV2 with TRBJ1-2; no firm D call. The CDR3 totals 12 residues. V was cut by 3 bases and J by 8 bases, with 10 bases left in between. The germline gives CDR1 SNHLY, CDR2 FYNNEI. CDR3 sequence reads: CASSEAPGGYTF. The CDR3 bases are TGTGCCAGCAGTGAGGCTCCCGGCGGCTACACCTTC.

The J gene is TRBJ1-2, the V gene TRBV6-4; D is unresolved. V was pared by 6 bases and J by 7 bases, with 3 bases between. CDR3 length: 9 amino acids. The germline CDR1 and CDR2 sequences are MRHNA and SNTAGT. CDR3 coding DNA: TGTGCCAGCAGCCCTGGCTACACCTTC. Translating it yields CASSPGYTF.

The chain recombines TRBV7-9 with TRBJ2-7; no clear D gene. The length of the CDR3 is 13 residues. The germline V gene encodes CDR1 SEHNR and CDR2 FQNEAQ (reference sequence). Trimming took off 3 bases at V and 10 bases at J, with 16 bases between the two ends. CDR3 loop: CASSFAPTNNQYF. The CDR3 nucleotides are TGTGCCAGCAGCTTCGCCCCAACGAACAATCAGTACTTC.

The CDR3 nucleotides read TGTGCCAGCAGTCGACAGGGGGCGGGTGAAGCTTTCTTT. Translation: CASSRQGAGEAFF. This chain uses TRBV27 with TRBJ1-1; 10 bases match TRBD1. Germline V gene data show CDR1 as MNHEY and CDR2 as SMNVEV (reference sequence). J gave up 7 bases and V 5 bases, and 4 bases lay outside the gene matches. The CDR3 consists of 13 residues.

This chain joins TRBV10-3 and TRBJ1-1; possible D gene TRBD1, 5 bases. V dropped 3 bases and J dropped 0 bases, with 11 bases sitting between them. The CDR3 is 15 amino acids. Germline CDR1 is ENHRY and CDR2 is SYGVKD. CDR3 sequence reads: CAISEGHFMNTEAFF. The CDR3 DNA reads TGTGCCATCAGTGAAGGACATTTCATGAACACTGAAGCTTTCTTT.